The 28 T cell receptor beta chains in this list originate from one sample, sequenced in a study of memory CD4+ T cells and cytomegalovirus serostatus. TCRdb's copy holds only in-frame clones and misses some; the assay was immunoSEQ multiplex PCR. The sample includes around 30,000 clones, approximately 76% of them seen just once. Single viable CD3+CD4+CD8-CD45RO+ cells were sorted as the memory CD4+ T cells. Source material: memory CD4+ T cells from blood. These receptors all stem from an adult in good health and CMV-seronegative. Some clones in this sample may be carry-over from other donors' samples.

The chain uses TRBV4-2 and TRBJ1-5; D not resolved. The CDR3 consists of 15 residues. Trimming took 1 base from V and 4 from J, leaving 11 bases between them. CDR1 and CDR2 from the germline V gene are LGHNA and YNFKEQ. For the CDR3, the DNA is TGTGCCAGCAGCCAAGTGGTTGGAGGGAATCAGCCCCAGCATTTT. This translates into CASSQVVGGNQPQHF.

J is TRBJ2-7 and V is TRBV28; 9 bases agree with TRBD1. In germline, CDR1 is MDHEN, CDR2 SYDVKM. V trimming: 3 bases; J trimming: 6 bases; junction bases outside the gene matches: 9. The CDR3 loop spans 15 amino acids. DNA for the CDR3: TGTGCCAGCAGTTTTTTAGGACAGGGGTTGGGCGAGCAGTACTTC. Protein sequence: CASSFLGQGLGEQYF.

This chain joins TRBV19 and TRBJ1-2, with D possibly TRBD1 on 5 matching bases. CDR3 length equals 13 residues. Germline loops: CDR1 LNHDA, CDR2 SQIVND (reference sequence). V lost 0 bases to trimming and J lost 8 bases, with 10 bases between them. The CDR3 is CASSIDRGDGYTF. The CDR3 DNA is TGTGCCAGTAGTATAGATCGAGGGGACGGCTACACCTTC. Full variable domain (missing parts from reference TRBV19 and TRBJ1-2): DGGITQSPKYLFRKEGQNVTLSCEQNLNHDAMYWYRQDPGQGLRLIYYSQIVNDFQKGDIAEGYSVSREKKESFPLTVTSAQKNPTAFYLCASSIDRGDGYTFGSGTRLTVV.

The gene calls are TRBV7-2 and TRBJ1-1; tentative D call: TRBD1 (5 bases). Germline V gene sequence: CDR1 SGHTA, CDR2 FQGNSA. CDR3 length: 16 residues. Trimming left V 1 base short and J 10 bases short, with 22 bases between. The CDR3 DNA reads as TGTGCCAGCAGCTTAGGGGGGGACTGGGGTCCCGAGGGAGCTTTCTTT. It yields the protein CASSLGGDWGPEGAFF.

This chain uses TRBV5-1 with TRBJ2-3, with TRBD1 identical over 11 bases. Unmatched junction bases numbered 9, after V lost 4 bases and J lost 8 bases. Looked up from germline, CDR1 is SGHRS and CDR2 is YFSETQ. This CDR3 region has 15 residues. The CDR3 nucleotides read TGCGCCAGCAGCACGACGTCGGGGACAGGGGGTACGCAGTATTTT. As protein: CASSTTSGTGGTQYF.

The chain employs TRBV7-8 and TRBJ2-1; unclear D gene. The CDR3 extends over 15 amino acids. Germline V lookup: CDR1 SGHVS, CDR2 FQNEAQ. Between the trimmed V and J ends, which lost 1 base and 0 bases, there was a span of 7 bases. For the CDR3, the DNA is TGTGCCAGCAGCTTAGTGGGGTCCTCCTACAATGAGCAGTTCTTC. This encodes CASSLVGSSYNEQFF.

The chain combines TRBV5-1 with TRBJ2-2, with 7 nucleotides matching TRBD1. CDR1 and CDR2 (germline): SGHRS, YFSETQ. CDR3 size: 15 residues. Trimming cost V 8 bases and J 1 base; bases outside gene matches: 8. This chain's CDR3 is CASTEGALNTGELFF. The CDR3 DNA is TGCGCCAGTACCGAGGGGGCCCTGAACACCGGGGAGCTGTTTTTT.

The rearrangement links TRBV5-6 to TRBJ1-6; 8 nucleotides match TRBD1. The V gene's germline CDR1 is SGHDT and CDR2 YYEEEE. Trimming took 0 bases from V and 7 from J; bases not matched to a gene: 6. This CDR3 spans 16 amino acids. CDR3 amino acids: CASSLAPAGGNSPLHF. CDR3 nucleotide sequence: TGTGCCAGCAGCTTGGCCCCGGCAGGGGGCAATTCACCCCTCCACTTT.

This clone has a single count. The chain recombines TRBV5-6 with TRBJ2-3; maybe TRBD2 (6 bases). Germline V gene sequence: CDR1 SGHDT, CDR2 YYEEEE. Trimming pared 4 bases from V and 2 bases from J, leaving 14 bases between. This CDR3 comprises 15 residues. DNA of the CDR3: TGTGCCAGCAGCGCTCTAGCGACCATCACAGATACGCAGTATTTT. Translation: CASSALATITDTQYF. Full variable domain (outside the CDR3, taken from reference TRBV5-6 and TRBJ2-3): DAGVTQSPTHLIKTRGQQVTLRCSPKSGHDTVSWYQQALGQGPQFIFQYYEEEERQRGNFPDRFSGHQFPNYSSELNVNALLLGDSALYLCASSALATITDTQYFGPGTRLTVL.

This clone has only one observation. The genes are TRBV5-1 and TRBJ2-7; 13 bases are a match to TRBD2. Germline assignment: CDR1 SGHRS and CDR2 YFSETQ. Trimming removed 4 bases from V and 2 bases from J; junction bases left unmatched: 6. The CDR3 sequence is 16 residues long. CDR3 region: CASSPGLAGVTYEQYF. CDR3 bases: TGCGCCAGCAGCCCCGGACTAGCGGGGGTCACCTACGAGCAGTACTTC.

A few counts support this clone. This chain connects TRBV9 to TRBJ2-2; 13 bases match TRBD2. The CDR3 is 15 residues long. In germline, CDR1 is SGDLS, CDR2 YYNGEE. Trimming removed 4 bases from V and 8 bases from J; junction bases left unmatched: 5. DNA for the CDR3: TGTGCCAGCAGCCCAGGACTAGCGGGGGCGGGGGAGCTGTTTTTT. Residues: CASSPGLAGAGELFF.

This clone was counted a few times. The chain couples TRBV27 to TRBJ1-3; 7 bases are a match to TRBD1. Per the germline V gene, CDR1 is MNHEY and CDR2 is SMNVEV (reference sequence). Trimming removed 6 bases from V and 7 bases from J; junction bases left unmatched: 12. This CDR3 spans 15 amino acids. The CDR3 DNA is TGTGCCAGCAGAAGGGACAGCCAGCCTTGGAACACCATATATTTT. Translated: CASRRDSQPWNTIYF.

A word on this clone: Different DNA sequences within this sample yield the same CDR3. The chain links TRBV4-3 to TRBJ1-6; D possibly corresponds to TRBD1 (5 bases). The CDR3 contains 17 residues. Germline CDR1 LGHNA, CDR2 YSLEER. The germline V and J ends were trimmed by 3 bases and 4 bases, with 16 bases remaining between them. CDR3 nucleotides: TGCGCCAGCAGCCAGGATGTAGCAGGGTCTTATAATTCACCCCTCCACTTT. This gives the protein CASSQDVAGSYNSPLHF.

The chain employs TRBV6-5 and TRBJ1-6; possibly TRBD1 for D (5 bases). Trimming stripped 4 bases from V and 0 bases from J, with 10 bases between. The CDR3 sequence is 16 residues long. Germline CDR1 reads MNHEY; CDR2 reads SVGAGI. CDR3 in DNA: TGTGCCAGCAGTTCGTCAGGGAGCTCCTATAATTCACCCCTCCACTTT. As protein: CASSSSGSSYNSPLHF.

V usage is TRBV28 and J usage is TRBJ1-2; 10 positions agree with TRBD1. There are 15 residues in the CDR3. Trimming at V came to 5 bases and at J to 6 bases, leaving 9 bases not matched to a gene. Germline-derived CDR1 and CDR2 are MDHEN and SYDVKM. The CDR3 DNA reads as TGTGCCAGCAGTCAATCGGGCGACAGGGGGCATGGCTACACCTTC. It translates to CASSQSGDRGHGYTF.

In DNA form, the CDR3 reads TGTGCCAGCCAAGCTAGGGTTCGTACCGACTATGGCTACACCTTC. It encodes CASQARVRTDYGYTF. The chain employs TRBV2 and TRBJ1-2, with D unresolved. The V gene lost 8 bases and the J gene lost 3 bases, with 19 bases spanning the gap. The CDR3 sequence is 15 residues long. Germline-derived CDR1 and CDR2 are SNHLY and FYNNEI.

The V and J genes are TRBV18 and TRBJ2-7; D perhaps matches TRBD1 (6 bases). Germline V gives CDR1 KGHSH, CDR2 LQKENI. V lost 3 bases and J 1 base, leaving 10 bases between the germline ends. The length of the CDR3 is 14 residues. This CDR3 is CASSPTGFSYEQYF. Written as DNA, the CDR3 is TGTGCCAGCTCACCTACAGGGTTTTCCTACGAGCAGTACTTC.

The chain couples TRBV11-2 to TRBJ2-7; no reliable D call. The V and J ends lost 8 bases and 5 bases respectively, with 13 bases between them. The CDR3 covers 12 residues. Germline CDR1 reads SGHAT; CDR2 reads FQNNGV. CDR3 in DNA: TGTGCCAGCCTGAGGATCCCTGACGAGCAGTACTTC. This translates into CASLRIPDEQYF.

The chain is built from TRBV11-2 and TRBJ1-1, with unresolved D. V lost 3 bases to trimming and J lost 1 base, with 6 bases between them. There are 13 residues in the CDR3. CDR1 SGHAT and CDR2 FQNNGV come from the germline V gene. In DNA, the CDR3 is TGTGCCAGCAGCTTCCGTGGGAACACTGAAGCTTTCTTT. It codes for CASSFRGNTEAFF.

The chain combines TRBV27 with TRBJ1-1, with D possibly TRBD1 on 5 matching bases. The CDR3 is made up of 19 amino acids. V lost 8 bases to trimming and J lost 0 bases, with 28 bases between them. In germline, CDR1 is MNHEY, CDR2 SMNVEV (reference sequence). The CDR3 nucleotides are TGTGCCAGCCAAACATCCCCTCCTCAGGGAAGAAGGGTGAACACTGAAGCTTTCTTT. Its translation is CASQTSPPQGRRVNTEAFF.

The V gene is TRBV6-1, the J gene TRBJ1-2; D is unresolved. This CDR3 has 16 amino acids. Germline values: CDR1 MNHNS, CDR2 SASEGT. The germline V and J ends were trimmed by 2 bases and 1 base, with 14 bases remaining between them. Here the CDR3 reads CASSEKRPSGNYGYTF. The CDR3 DNA is TGTGCCAGCAGTGAAAAAAGGCCGAGCGGTAACTATGGCTACACCTTC.

The rearrangement joins TRBV9 to TRBJ2-6; 16 bases map to TRBD2. V lost 4 bases to trimming and J lost 2 bases; unmatched junction nucleotides: 12. This CDR3 is built from 21 residues. Germline-derived CDR1 and CDR2 are SGDLS and YYNGEE. CDR3 amino acids: CASSPGTSGGAVFAGANVLTF. The CDR3 DNA sequence: TGTGCCAGCAGCCCTGGGACTAGCGGGGGGGCGGTGTTTGCTGGGGCCAACGTCCTGACTTTC.

This clone has just one count. The chain uses TRBV7-2 and TRBJ2-1; 9 bases fit TRBD2. Germline V lookup: CDR1 SGHTA, CDR2 FQGNSA. CDR3 size: 16 residues. Trimming at V came to 2 bases and at J to 9 bases, leaving 11 bases not matched to a gene. CDR3 sequence: CASSLLSRGGAAEQFF. The CDR3 DNA sequence: TGTGCCAGCAGCTTACTGTCTCGCGGGGGGGCCGCTGAGCAGTTCTTC.

V is TRBV19 and J is TRBJ1-4; D may be TRBD1 (6 bases). CDR3 size: 14 residues. V was clipped by 6 bases and J by 5 bases, with 13 bases between them. Germline CDR1 and CDR2: LNHDA and SQIVND (reference sequence). CDR3 residues: CASSIRGRNEKLFF. CDR3 bases: TGTGCCAGTAGCATCAGGGGACGCAATGAAAAACTGTTTTTT.

This clone was detected once. The chain is built from TRBV6-1 and TRBJ2-5; the D call may be TRBD1 or TRBD2 (6 bases each). The CDR3 is made up of 15 amino acids. Germline V gene sequence: CDR1 MNHNS, CDR2 SASEGT. Trimming removed 7 bases at V and 4 bases at J, with 19 bases between. CDR3 sequence (DNA): TGTGCCAGCAACCCCCGGGGGCGGAGAGTAGAGACCCAGTACTTC. Its protein is CASNPRGRRVETQYF.

J is TRBJ2-2 and V is TRBV19; 10 bases map to TRBD2. The CDR3 covers 16 residues. Germline trimming cut 8 bases from V and 1 base from J; bases unmatched to any gene: 7. Per the germline V gene, CDR1 is LNHDA and CDR2 is SQIVND (reference sequence). The CDR3 region has the DNA TGTGCCAGTTGTCAGCGGGGGGGCCTGAACACCGGGGAGCTGTTTTTT. Translating gives CASCQRGGLNTGELFF. Looking up the rest from reference TRBV19 and TRBJ2-2 gives the full variable domain: DGGITQSPKYLFRKEGQNVTLSCEQNLNHDAMYWYRQDPGQGLRLIYYSQIVNDFQKGDIAEGYSVSREKKESFPLTVTSAQKNPTAFYLCASCQRGGLNTGELFFGEGSRLTVL.

The chain couples TRBV19 to TRBJ2-7, with unresolved D. The CDR3 has 14 residues. Looked up from germline, CDR1 is LNHDA and CDR2 is SQIVND (reference sequence). Trimming pared 4 bases from V and 2 bases from J, leaving 12 bases between. The CDR3 DNA sequence: TGTGCCAGTAGTACAAGGGTCGGACCCTACGAGCAGTACTTC. Protein product: CASSTRVGPYEQYF. The whole variable domain, remainder taken from reference TRBV19 and TRBJ2-7, is DGGITQSPKYLFRKEGQNVTLSCEQNLNHDAMYWYRQDPGQGLRLIYYSQIVNDFQKGDIAEGYSVSREKKESFPLTVTSAQKNPTAFYLCASSTRVGPYEQYFGPGTRLTVT.

The chain uses TRBV6-4 and TRBJ1-1, with D perhaps TRBD1 (6 bases). In germline, CDR1 is MRHNA, CDR2 SNTAGT. The V and J ends lost 6 bases and 4 bases respectively, with 15 bases between them. CDR3 length: 14 amino acids. The DNA for the CDR3 is TGTGCCAGCAGGAGACAGGCGGGAGTCACTGAAGCTTTCTTT. As protein: CASRRQAGVTEAFF.